The clone carrying this TCR beta chain was picked up one time. What it binds is unknown. Assay: immunoSEQ multiplex PCR; the TCRdb copy retains only in-frame clones and omits some. This sample has a few hundred thousand clones; approximately 92% occur once, and the top ten carry 12%. Treatment noted: 19 received Ad26.COV2.S at low or high dose, single or two shots; about five received placebo; per-sample allocation not given. After the first vaccine or placebo injection, samples were drawn on day 63. The germline gives CDR1 PRHDT, CDR2 FYEKMQ (reference sequence). CDR3 length: 15 amino acids. The V and J ends lost 0 bases and 3 bases, in that order; junction bases with no gene match: 5. The sample originates from a study of Ad26.COV2.S vaccination and SARS-CoV-2 variants. General study findings and limits: Vaccine recipients showed a spike-specific TCR breadth that was higher than in placebo recipients.

The J gene is TRBJ2-7, the V gene TRBV13; TRBD2 aligns across 7 bases. The starting material was peripheral blood, obtained in a trial of Ad26.COV2.S vaccine versus placebo. This TCR came from a person between 18 and 60 years old who received the Ad26.COV2.S COVID-19 vaccine or a placebo. The CDR3 region has the DNA TGTGCCAGCAGCTTAGGCCTGACTAGCCTCTACGAGCAGTACTTC. This translates into CASSLGLTSLYEQYF.